Below, one TCR beta chain is given with its context. One heparinised blood draw, averaging roughly 110 mL, came from each donor. Based on CD45RO/CCR7/CD25/CD127/CD95/CD27, CD4+ regulatory, stem cell-like memory, naive and central memory cells were sorted. Each sorted fraction was over 95% pure. The sample belongs to a study of beta chain features in type 1 diabetes. The study reverse transcribed the entire isolated RNA, so it sequenced expressed TCRB transcripts. Method: immunoSEQ multiplex PCR; TCRdb's copy keeps in-frame clones and lacks some. Among 850,000 to 900,000 clones listed, about a sixth were seen once. The receptor's source is a woman between 18 and 30 years old in good health. The sequenced sample consisted of naive CD4+ T cells from blood.

CDR3 region: CASSHSASGLYNEQFF. The CDR3 nucleotides read TGCGCCAGCAGTCATTCGGCTAGCGGACTATACAATGAGCAGTTCTTC. The rearrangement uses TRBV23-1 and TRBJ2-1, with 7 bases lining up with TRBD2. TRBV23-1 counts as an open reading frame of uncertain function. V lost 3 bases to trimming and J lost 4 bases; unmatched junction nucleotides: 9. The CDR3 runs to 16 residues.